The rows below give T cell receptor beta chains drawn from one sample of a study of T cells in Graves' hyperthyroidism and ophthalmopathy. TCRdb called the multiplex PCR reads again in MiXCR, with one record for every CDR3 protein. The data hold nearly 750,000 distinct CDR3 sequences, with about a third observed a single time. Sequenced input: blood. These receptors came from a woman between 40 and 50 years old with Graves' hyperthyroidism. The CDR3 runs from the conserved cysteine through the conserved F or W. The D gene is left open where the match is weak. The listing skips clone size in some rows; elsewhere it reads once, few, many or a size class.

DNA	CDR3	size	V	D	J
TGTGCCAGCGAGACAGGACTAGCGGGGCTAGAGACCCAGTACTTC	CASETGLAGLETQYF	few	TRBV28	TRBD2	TRBJ2-5
TGTGCCACCAGCAGCACAGGGAGAATGAACACTGAAGCTTTCTTT	CATSSTGRMNTEAFF	-	TRBV15	-	TRBJ1-1
TGTGCCAGCACCCACGGCCCCTTGACGGAACAGTCTGAAGCTTTCTTT	CASTHGPLTEQSEAFF	many	TRBV6-5	-	TRBJ1-1
TGTGCCAGCAGCGTACTGCGGTGG	CASSVLRW	-	TRBV7-2	-	TRBJ1-4
TGTGCCAGCAGCCAAGGGGCTGGAACTAACTATGGCTACACCTTC	CASSQGAGTNYGYTF	few	TRBV3-1	-	TRBJ1-2
TGTGCCAGTAGTCCCGCCCGATTCGGCCGACCCTACGAGCAGTACTTC	CASSPARFGRPYEQYF	many	TRBV19	-	TRBJ2-7
TGTGCCAGCAGTTTATCGACTAGCGGGAGTGAGACCCAGTACTTC	CASSLSTSGSETQYF	few	TRBV7-2	TRBD2	TRBJ2-5
TGCAGTGCTAGTACCAGTGGGGGGAGCGCTGGAGAGACCCAGTACTTC	CSASTSGGSAGETQYF	-	TRBV20-1	-	TRBJ2-5
TGCGCCAGCAGCCAAGGGACTAGCGGGAGTCTGAGGTACGAGCAGTACTTC	CASSQGTSGSLRYEQYF	-	TRBV4-3	TRBD2	TRBJ2-7
TGTGCCAGCAGCTGCTACGGACAGGGGGCGAACACTGAAGCTTTCTTT	CASSCYGQGANTEAFF	once	TRBV2	TRBD1	TRBJ1-1
TGTGCCAGCAGCCAAGATCGGGGGTTTAGCAATCAGCCCCAGCATTTT	CASSQDRGFSNQPQHF	few	TRBV4-2	-	TRBJ1-5
TGTGCCAGCAGCGTAGGGGGACAGCTCGAACAACTGTTTTTT	CASSVGGQLEQLFF	few	TRBV9	TRBD1	TRBJ1-4
TGTGCCATCAGTGAAGCGCCCCATTCACCCCTCCACTTT	CAISEAPHSPLHF	-	TRBV10-3	-	TRBJ1-6
TGTGCCAGCAGCAGGGACCAGGCCTACGAGCAGTACTTC	CASSRDQAYEQYF	-	TRBV6-2/TRBV6-3	-	TRBJ2-7
TGTGCTACCCGACTAGAGGGGGCCCCAGATACGCAGTATTTT	CATRLEGAPDTQYF	-	TRBV6-1	-	TRBJ2-3
TGTGCCAGCGCTGGTACGGAGGGGGGCCTCCACTTT	CASAGTEGGLHF	-	TRBV3-1	-	TRBJ1-6
TGTGCCAGCAGCAGACAGGGAGCTAACTATGGCTACACCTTC	CASSRQGANYGYTF	many	TRBV12-3/TRBV12-4	TRBD1	TRBJ1-2
TGCGCCAGCAGCCACTCTGGACCGACGAACACTGAAGCTTTCTTT	CASSHSGPTNTEAFF	-	TRBV4-3	-	TRBJ1-1
TGCGCCAGCTGGGGACAGGGAACCTACGAGCAGTACTTC	CASWGQGTYEQYF	many	TRBV10-2	TRBD1	TRBJ2-7
TGTGCCAGCAGTTTATACCCCGGGGACACCGGGGAGCTGTTTTTT	CASSLYPGDTGELFF	-	TRBV28	-	TRBJ2-2
TGTGCCACCAGTGATGAGTGGGAGAATCAGCCCCAGCATTTT	CATSDEWENQPQHF	many	TRBV24-1	-	TRBJ1-5
TGCAGCGTTCCCCGCGCGGCGGGTACGAACACTGAAGCTTTCTTT	CSVPRAAGTNTEAFF	many	TRBV29-1	-	TRBJ1-1
TGTGCCAGCAGGAGGGGTTATGGCTACACCTTC	CASRRGYGYTF	medium-sized	TRBV6-2/TRBV6-3	-	TRBJ1-2
TGTGCCAGCAGCTCCCCTGCGGGGGAAGAGACCCAGTACTTC	CASSSPAGEETQYF	-	TRBV11-1	TRBD2	TRBJ2-5
TGTGCCAGCATCCGACAGGGGGCGGGGAAAGAGACCCAGTACTTC	CASIRQGAGKETQYF	-	TRBV7-2	TRBD1	TRBJ2-5
TGTGCCAGCTCCGATCAGGGGGCGGCTTTCTTT	CASSDQGAAFF	few	TRBV6-6	TRBD1	TRBJ1-1
TGCAGCGTCAGGACAGGGACGGACACTGAAGCTTTCTTT	CSVRTGTDTEAFF	many	TRBV29-1	TRBD1	TRBJ1-1
TGCAGTGCTAGAGACCAATCCGGGGAGCTGTTTTTT	CSARDQSGELFF	-	TRBV20-1	-	TRBJ2-2
TGTGCCAGCAGCCAGACAGGTCGGGCTTTCTTT	CASSQTGRAFF	-	TRBV6-2/TRBV6-3	-	TRBJ1-1
TGTGCCAGCAGCTCCGAGGACAGGGGGTTACAAGAGACCCAGTACTTC	CASSSEDRGLQETQYF	-	TRBV7-9	TRBD1	TRBJ2-5
TGTGCCAGCAGCTTAAGATCGGGTAGGGTAGCTTTCTTT	CASSLRSGRVAFF	many	TRBV7-6	-	TRBJ1-1
TGCGCCAGCAGCCTAACACCGGGACTTAATTCACCCCTCCACTTT	CASSLTPGLNSPLHF	few	TRBV4-3	-	TRBJ1-6
TGTGCCAGCAGTCGGGACAGGGGCCGAAACACCATATATTTT	CASSRDRGRNTIYF	many	TRBV6-1	TRBD1	TRBJ1-3
TGTGCCAGCGGTGGGGCGGAAGATGGCTACACCTTC	CASGGAEDGYTF	-	TRBV24-1	-	TRBJ1-2
TGCGCCAGCAGCTTGGCTAGGGACAGGGTGAACACTGAAGCTTTCTTT	CASSLARDRVNTEAFF	few	TRBV5-1	TRBD1	TRBJ1-1
TGTGCCTGGAATTGGGGGGTCACTGAAGCTTTCTTT	CAWNWGVTEAFF	few	TRBV30	-	TRBJ1-1
TGTGCCAGCAGCGCCGGGACTAGCGGGACCCAAGAGACCCAGTACTTC	CASSAGTSGTQETQYF	-	TRBV9	TRBD2	TRBJ2-5
TGCAGTCCCGAATCCGAATCTCGGTACGAGCAGTACTTC	CSPESESRYEQYF	many	TRBV20-1	-	TRBJ2-7
TGTGCCATCAGTGAATCGCTAGCCAACTACAATGAGCAGTTCTTC	CAISESLANYNEQFF	-	TRBV10-3	-	TRBJ2-1
TGTGCCATCAGCCCGGCGGGAAAAAAACTGTTTTTT	CAISPAGKKLFF	-	TRBV10-3	-	TRBJ1-4
TGTGCCAGTAGTATCGCGGTGGCGGGGTATCGGCGCGAGCAGTACTTC	CASSIAVAGYRREQYF	-	TRBV19	-	TRBJ2-7
TGTGCCAGCAGCTCCCGTCGGGGGGGACAAGAGACCCAGTACTTC	CASSSRRGGQETQYF	few	TRBV9	TRBD2	TRBJ2-5
TGTGCCGAGGGGACTAGCGGGAGCGGGAGGGGCAATGAACAGTTCTTC	CAEGTSGSGRGNEQFF	-	TRBV11-3	TRBD2	TRBJ2-1
TGTGCCAGCTATCCGATAACCGCGGGAACCACAGGGGGGGCTGGGGCCAACGTCCTGACTTTC	CASYPITAGTTGGAGANVLTF	many	TRBV2	-	TRBJ2-6
TGTGCCAGCAGTGCCAGGGGACAAGACTATGGCTACACCTTC	CASSARGQDYGYTF	many	TRBV12-3/TRBV12-4	-	TRBJ1-2
TGTGCCAGCAGCACAGCGGGGGGGGCAGATACGCAGTATTTT	CASSTAGGADTQYF	-	TRBV7-2	TRBD2	TRBJ2-3
TGCAGCGTTGACTATGAGTTTACAGATACGCAGTATTTT	CSVDYEFTDTQYF	-	TRBV29-1	-	TRBJ2-3
TGTGCCATCAGTGATTGGGTAGGTAATCAGCCCCAGCATTTT	CAISDWVGNQPQHF	many	TRBV10-3	-	TRBJ1-5
TGTGCCAGCAGGGAGGACAGCCTCACAGATACGCAGTATTTT	CASREDSLTDTQYF	-	TRBV2	-	TRBJ2-3
TGTGCCAGCTCACCTCCAGCGCGTAATGAAAAACTGTTTTTT	CASSPPARNEKLFF	few	TRBV18	-	TRBJ1-4
TGCGCCAGCAGCCAACCCCGTGGCTGGGAGCCTGAAAAACTGTTTTTT	CASSQPRGWEPEKLFF	-	TRBV4-1	-	TRBJ1-4
TGTGCCAGCAGTGACCCGATGGACGGCGCCGGGGAGCTGTTTTTT	CASSDPMDGAGELFF	few	TRBV6-4	-	TRBJ2-2
TGTGCCAGCAGCCTCCGTCCTACGGCAAGCGGGATGTCGGAGACCCAGTACTTC	CASSLRPTASGMSETQYF	few	TRBV7-2	TRBD2	TRBJ2-5